Listed below are T cell receptor beta chains from one sample, sequenced in a study of cytomegalovirus exposure and HLA in healthy donors. Libraries were prepared by immunoSEQ multiplex PCR; TCRdb keeps only in-frame clonotypes and omits some of them. The table shows about 180,000 clones, with roughly 80% occurring only once. The sequenced material came from PBMCs. The receptors come from a man in his forties in good health and CMV-seronegative. Both conserved end residues are part of each CDR3. The D gene is left open where the match is weak. Some rows mark clone size as missing; the rest say once, few, many or name a class of expanded clone.

J gene | CDR3 length | D gene | clone size | V gene | CDR3 DNA | CDR3 protein
TRBJ2-1 | 13 | TRBD1 | . | TRBV7-3 | TGTGCCAGCAGCTTAAGACAGGGGAATGAGCAGTTCTTC | CASSLRQGNEQFF
TRBJ1-2 | 15 | . | . | TRBV6-5 | TGTGCCAGCAGACCACCTCGGCAGCGGGGCTCTGGCTACACCTTC | CASRPPRQRGSGYTF
TRBJ2-7 | 15 | TRBD1 | . | TRBV13 | TGTGCCAGCAGCTTACACGACAGGGGCTCCTACGAGCAGTACTTC | CASSLHDRGSYEQYF
TRBJ1-5 | 16 | TRBD1 | . | TRBV10-2 | TGCGCCAGCAGTGACAGGGGGGAGATTCTGGACCAGCCCCAGCATTTT | CASSDRGEILDQPQHF
TRBJ2-7 | 18 | TRBD1 | . | TRBV4-3 | TGCGCCAGCAGCCAAGCCCCCAACAGGGGGGTTTTGGACTACGAGCAGTACTTC | CASSQAPNRGVLDYEQYF
TRBJ2-7 | 14 | TRBD1 | . | TRBV19 | TGTGCCAGTAGTGGGCAGGGGGTTATGGACGAGCAGTACTTC | CASSGQGVMDEQYF
TRBJ2-1 | 14 | TRBD2 | . | TRBV10-3 | TGTGCCATCAGTGGGACTAGCGGAAACAATGAGCAGTTCTTC | CAISGTSGNNEQFF
TRBJ1-2 | 14 | . | . | TRBV14 | TGTGCCAGCAGCCCGACACGATGGAACTATGGCTACACCTTC | CASSPTRWNYGYTF
TRBJ1-3 | 12 | . | . | TRBV11-2 | TGTGCCAGCAGCTTGGGCCCCTCCGGAATATATTTT | CASSLGPSGIYF
TRBJ1-1 | 19 | TRBD1 | . | TRBV5-1 | TGCGCCAGCAGCTCGAATCCACCGGGACAGGGGCTTATGAACACTGAAGCTTTCTTT | CASSSNPPGQGLMNTEAFF
TRBJ2-5 | 16 | TRBD2 | . | TRBV9 | TGTGCCAGCAGCGCCCAAGGACTAGCGGGGTGGGAGACCCAGTACTTC | CASSAQGLAGWETQYF
TRBJ1-1 | 14 | . | . | TRBV27 | TGTGCCAGCAGGTCATCAGGGTTAGGAACTGAAGCTTTCTTT | CASRSSGLGTEAFF
TRBJ1-4 | 14 | . | . | TRBV5-4 | TGTGCCAGCAGCTTGACAGGGATTAATGAAAAACTGTTTTTT | CASSLTGINEKLFF
TRBJ1-6 | 16 | . | few | TRBV4-3 | TGCGCCAGCAGCCGAATGGTCGGTGTGAATGGTTCACCCCTCCACTTT | CASSRMVGVNGSPLHF
TRBJ1-4 | 16 | TRBD1 | few | TRBV15 | TGTGCCACCAGCAGAGATCCGGGACAGGTTTTCGAAAAACTGTTTTTT | CATSRDPGQVFEKLFF
TRBJ2-1 | 14 | TRBD1 | . | TRBV19 | TGTGCCAGTAGGACGACAGGGTCCTACAATGAGCAGTTCTTC | CASRTTGSYNEQFF
TRBJ1-5 | 15 | . | . | TRBV6-1 | TGTGCCAGCAGTGAAGGCGTCCTCAGCAATCAGCCCCAGCATTTT | CASSEGVLSNQPQHF
TRBJ2-7 | 14 | TRBD1 | . | TRBV9 | TGTGCCAGCAGCACCTGGACAGGGGAAGGGGAGCAGTACTTC | CASSTWTGEGEQYF
TRBJ2-3 | 18 | TRBD2 | . | TRBV11-2 | TGTGCCAGCAGCTTAGGCCCTAGGGGACTAATCGTCACAGATACGCAGTATTTT | CASSLGPRGLIVTDTQYF
TRBJ2-7 | 15 | TRBD1 | . | TRBV5-8 | TGTGCCAGCAGCCGGGGGACAGGGGACTACTACGAGCAGTACTTC | CASSRGTGDYYEQYF
TRBJ2-7 | 14 | TRBD2 | once | TRBV27 | TGTGCCAGCAGTTACGTAGCGGGCCTGGGGGAGCAGTACTTC | CASSYVAGLGEQYF
TRBJ2-7 | 14 | . | . | TRBV6-1 | TGTGCCAGCAGTGAATACGGCGGGACCTACGAGCAGTACTTC | CASSEYGGTYEQYF
TRBJ2-2 | 14 | . | few | TRBV30 | TGTGCCTGGACAAGAGTTATGAGCACCGGGGAGCTGTTTTTT | CAWTRVMSTGELFF
TRBJ2-3 | 15 | TRBD2 | once | TRBV10-3 | TGTGCCATCAGAGAGCGGGAGGGCCCCACAGATACGCAGTATTTT | CAIREREGPTDTQYF
TRBJ2-5 | 15 | . | once | TRBV5-1 | TGCGCCAGCAGCTTGTTAGCTAGCTCGCCAGAGACCCAGTACTTC | CASSLLASSPETQYF
TRBJ1-5 | 16 | . | . | TRBV19 | TGTGCCAGTAGTATACTACCCGGAGGGAGCAATCAGCCCCAGCATTTT | CASSILPGGSNQPQHF
TRBJ2-7 | 15 | TRBD1 | . | TRBV5-1 | TGCGCCAGCAGCTTAAGACAGGGGGGGTCCTACGAGCAGTACTTC | CASSLRQGGSYEQYF
TRBJ2-7 | 16 | TRBD1 | . | TRBV4-3 | TGCGCCAGCAGCCGATTCAAACAGGGGGGCTCCTACGAGCAGTACTTC | CASSRFKQGGSYEQYF
TRBJ2-3 | 14 | . | . | TRBV4-1 | TGCGCCAGCAGCCAGGGGGGGGCCTTCCGAGGGCAGTATTTT | CASSQGGAFRGQYF
TRBJ2-7 | 15 | . | . | TRBV7-3 | TGTGCCAGCAGCCTAAATCAGGGTGTGGACTACGAGCAGTACTTC | CASSLNQGVDYEQYF
TRBJ2-7 | 14 | TRBD1 | . | TRBV5-1 | TGCGCCAGCAGCTACGGACAGGCTCCCTACGAGCAGTACTTC | CASSYGQAPYEQYF
TRBJ2-1 | 14 | . | . | TRBV5-1 | TGCGCCAGCAGCTCAAGGGACTCGGGCAATGAGCAGTTCTTC | CASSSRDSGNEQFF
TRBJ2-7 | 15 | . | few | TRBV7-2 | TGTGCCAGCAGCCCAGGTCCCTCGCAATTTGTCGAGCAGTACTTC | CASSPGPSQFVEQYF
TRBJ2-5 | 17 | TRBD2 | once | TRBV9 | TGTGCCAGCAGCGTAGGGCTAGCGGGAGAAAGAGTCGAGACCCAGTACTTC | CASSVGLAGERVETQYF
TRBJ2-5 | 18 | TRBD2 | . | TRBV5-6 | TGTGCCAGCAGCTTGGGGCCCCTAGGGGCGGGGGGGCCGGGGACCCAGTACTTC | CASSLGPLGAGGPGTQYF
TRBJ1-2 | 14 | TRBD1 | . | TRBV6-5 | TGTGCCAGCAGCTTGGGACAGGGGACCTATGGCTACACCTTC | CASSLGQGTYGYTF
TRBJ2-7 | 15 | . | . | TRBV4-3 | TGCGCCAGCAGCCAAGATCACGAGGGTTTACTCGAGCAGTACTTC | CASSQDHEGLLEQYF
TRBJ2-1 | 15 | TRBD2 | . | TRBV9 | TGTGCCAGCAGCGTAGGGCTAGCGGACTACAATGAGCAGTTCTTC | CASSVGLADYNEQFF
TRBJ1-2 | 12 | . | few | TRBV2 | TGTGCCAGCAAGGGGGCTAACTATGGCTACACCTTC | CASKGANYGYTF
TRBJ1-1 | 13 | . | . | TRBV9 | TGTGCCAGCAGCGTAGATGGTCGGAGAAAAGCTTTCTTT | CASSVDGRRKAFF
TRBJ2-3 | 15 | TRBD2 | . | TRBV7-2 | TGTGCCAGCAGCTCGAGTAGCGGGATTTCGGATACGCAGTATTTT | CASSSSSGISDTQYF
TRBJ1-4 | 14 | TRBD1 | . | TRBV7-9 | TGTGCCAGCAGCTGGACAGGGGTGGGCGAAAAACTGTTTTTT | CASSWTGVGEKLFF